The source of this TCR beta chain is a study of blood T cell repertoires in COVID-19. In germline, CDR1 is SGHVS, CDR2 FQNEAQ. Losses at the gene ends were 3 bases for V and 3 bases for J; bases not matched to a gene: 3. The length of the CDR3 is 14 residues. TCRdb keeps only in-frame clones here, not all; method: immunoSEQ multiplex PCR. The sample includes around 250,000 clones, roughly 91% seen only once; the top ten take about 4%. Donors in Cohort 3 who had recovered were those with two negative PCRs, healthcare professional clearance, or resolution of their symptoms. The rearrangement joins TRBV7-8 to TRBJ2-3; 7 bases fit TRBD1. Input material: PBMCs or T cells enriched from blood (not recorded which). The TCR was taken from a woman under 40 who had recovered from COVID-19. The CDR3 protein is CASSLGQTTDTQYF. In nucleotides, the CDR3 is TGTGCCAGCAGCTTGGGACAGACGACAGATACGCAGTATTTT.